This T cell receptor beta chain was sequenced during a study of blood T cell repertoires in COVID-19. Across the study: Sites in the United States, Italy and Spain provided acute and convalescent COVID-19 samples. T cells, B-cell-depleted T cells, or PBMCs provided the cDNA or gDNA that served as material.

How the authors handled the data: Nucleated cell counts were estimated from reference gene primer amplification. Repertoires were generated with immunoSEQ multiplex PCR, while TCRdb's copy carries only in-frame clones and drops some. V and J calls and clone size follow that table, whereas D and trimming were derived from the DNA. In the table there are about 46,000 clones, about 86% of which are singletons. The CDR3 covers 16 residues. With 0 bases clipped from V and 4 bases from J, the junction kept 8 bases outside the gene matches. From germline, CDR1 is MNHEY and CDR2 SMNVEV (reference sequence). This clonotype originated in a woman of 80 years or more with acute or convalescent COVID-19. The chain is built from TRBV27 and TRBJ2-5, with 7 bases identical to TRBD2. Specimen: peripheral blood. CDR3 sequence reads: CASSLSSGGWGETQYF. The CDR3 bases are TGTGCCAGCAGTTTATCTTCGGGGGGTTGGGGAGAGACCCAGTACTTC.